Below, 18 T cell receptor beta chains from the same sample are listed, as sequenced in a study of T cells in localized non-small cell lung cancer. Profiled with immunoSEQ multiplex PCR; TCRdb holds only in-frame clones, not every one. The sample shows 2,600 or so clones, more than 25% of them seen only once. Material: lung tumor tissue, obtained before any cancer treatment. The source of these receptors is a woman between 35 and 75 years old with stage I lung adenocarcinoma.

The chain couples TRBV18 to TRBJ2-5; 11 nucleotides agree with TRBD2. J gave up 3 bases and V 4 bases, and 1 base lay outside the gene matches. Germline values: CDR1 KGHSH, CDR2 LQKENI. CDR3 length: 14 amino acids. The CDR3 DNA is TGTGCCAGCTCACTGGGACTAGCGGAAGAGACCCAGTACTTC. Amino acid sequence: CASSLGLAEETQYF.

The chain links TRBV28 to TRBJ1-1, with TRBD1 as a possible D gene (5 bases). V was shortened by 3 bases and J by 4 bases, with 12 bases between the two germline ends. This CDR3 comprises 14 residues. From germline, CDR1 is MDHEN and CDR2 SYDVKM. CDR3 residues: CASSFRGWGTEAFF. In DNA, the CDR3 is TGTGCCAGCAGTTTTAGGGGCTGGGGCACTGAAGCTTTCTTT.

This clone was counted between two and nine times. The J gene is TRBJ1-4, the V gene TRBV2; D call uncertain. This CDR3 has 13 amino acids. CDR1 is SNHLY, CDR2 FYNNEI, per germline. Trimming took 6 bases from V and 8 from J, leaving 13 bases between them. As DNA, the CDR3 is TGTGCCAGCAGCTCAGAGCCACCAGAAAAACTGTTTTTT. Translating gives CASSSEPPEKLFF.

V is TRBV19 and J is TRBJ2-1, with D perhaps matching TRBD2 (5 bases). Germline lookup yields CDR1 LNHDA and CDR2 SQIVND (reference sequence). V was shortened by 8 bases and J by 0 bases, with 14 bases between the two germline ends. This CDR3 is built from 15 residues. CDR3 nucleotide sequence: TGTGCCAGTCGAGGGCGGAGGAGCTCCTACAATGAGCAGTTCTTC. Residues: CASRGRRSSYNEQFF.

V is TRBV28 and J is TRBJ2-7; D might be TRBD2 (5 bases). This CDR3 has 14 amino acids. V lost 7 bases and J lost 4, with 17 bases in between. In germline, CDR1 is MDHEN, CDR2 SYDVKM. CDR3: CASTQSDLIYEQYF. CDR3 coding DNA: TGTGCCAGCACCCAGTCGGACTTGATATACGAGCAGTACTTC.

The chain is built from TRBV28 and TRBJ1-5; maybe TRBD1 (5 bases). The CDR3 covers 14 residues. Trimming took 1 base from V and 1 from J, leaving 5 bases between them. Germline CDR1 reads MDHEN; CDR2 reads SYDVKM. The CDR3 loop is CASSLSGSNQPQHF. In DNA form, the CDR3 reads TGTGCCAGCAGTTTATCAGGGAGCAATCAGCCCCAGCATTTT.

This clone was seen only a few times. J is TRBJ2-1 and V is TRBV5-1, with D possibly being TRBD2 (6 bases). The CDR3 sequence is 15 residues long. Germline assignment: CDR1 SGHRS and CDR2 YFSETQ. V gave up 0 bases and J gave up 5 bases, with 12 bases separating them. CDR3 sequence reads: CASSLDLARDNEQFF. The CDR3, as DNA: TGCGCCAGCAGCTTGGATCTAGCGAGGGACAATGAGCAGTTCTTC.

This clone is classed as large (0.1 to 1%). The rearrangement links TRBV14 to TRBJ1-1; D is undetermined. The V end lost 7 bases, the J end lost 1 base, and 10 bases lay between the germline ends. From germline, CDR1 is SGHDN and CDR2 FVKESK. This CDR3 has 13 residues. For the CDR3, the DNA is TGTGCCAGCACCCGGACGGCGAACACTGAAGCTTTCTTT. It encodes CASTRTANTEAFF.

The J gene is TRBJ2-3, the V gene TRBV28, with 9 bases matching TRBD2. The trim removed 3 bases at V and 3 bases at J, leaving 7 bases unmatched. CDR1 MDHEN and CDR2 SYDVKM come from the germline V gene. CDR3 length: 16 amino acids. The CDR3 loop reads CASSFPPSGITDTQYF. CDR3 in DNA: TGTGCCAGCAGTTTTCCCCCTAGCGGGATTACAGATACGCAGTATTTT.

This clone has just a few counts. The rearrangement uses TRBV11-3 and TRBJ1-2; the D gene is possibly TRBD1 (6 bases). This CDR3 spans 15 amino acids. Germline CDR1 and CDR2: SGHNT and YENEEA. V shed 5 bases and J shed 7 bases, with 20 bases lying between them. CDR3 coding DNA: TGTGCCAGCAGCCCACGACAACAGGGTCTCTTTGGCTACACCTTC. Its protein product is CASSPRQQGLFGYTF.

By share, this clone counts as medium-sized. The chain uses TRBV6-8 and TRBJ2-7; the match to TRBD1 covers 8 bases. V lost 10 bases to trimming and J lost 5 bases; unmatched junction nucleotides: 16. The CDR3 has 15 amino acids. The germline gives CDR1 MNHGY, CDR2 SAAAGT. The CDR3 here is CAITDADRGEHEQYF. CDR3 coding DNA: TGTGCCATCACCGACGCTGACAGGGGAGAGCACGAGCAGTACTTC.

Only a few counts were recorded for this clone. This chain joins TRBV28 and TRBJ1-1, with D possibly TRBD1 on 6 matching bases. V was cut by 6 bases and J by 11 bases, with 16 bases left in between. The length of the CDR3 is 12 residues. CDR1 is MDHEN, CDR2 SYDVKM, per germline. This CDR3 is CASREGGGWAFF. CDR3 sequence (DNA): TGTGCCAGCAGAGAGGGGGGGGGTTGGGCTTTCTTT.

V and J are TRBV6-8 and TRBJ2-7; 7 bases fit TRBD1. Germline V gene data show CDR1 as MNHGY and CDR2 as SAAAGT. CDR3 length: 13 amino acids. Trimming took 10 bases from V and 1 from J; bases not matched to a gene: 7. The CDR3 DNA is TGTGCCATCAGCCCGACAGGGTCCTACGAGCAGTACTTC. Translated: CAISPTGSYEQYF.

The rearrangement links TRBV29-1 to TRBJ2-7; possible D gene TRBD1, 6 bases. The CDR3 is 15 residues long. The germline gives CDR1 SQVTM, CDR2 ANQGSEA. V shed 4 bases and J shed 2 bases, with 18 bases lying between them. CDR3 loop: CSVGTLGDKPYEQYF. The CDR3 nucleotides read TGCAGCGTTGGAACCCTAGGGGACAAACCCTACGAGCAGTACTTC.

The sample holds a few counts of this clone. The V gene is TRBV18, the J gene TRBJ1-1; D perhaps matches TRBD1 (5 bases). Deletions cut 6 bases from V and 1 base from J, with 9 bases between. The CDR3 loop spans 13 amino acids. The germline V gene encodes CDR1 KGHSH and CDR2 LQKENI. The CDR3 protein is CASSQGRNTEAFF. The CDR3 nucleotides are TGTGCCAGCTCCCAGGGAAGGAACACTGAAGCTTTCTTT.

This clone was seen only a few times. V gene TRBV28 combines with J gene TRBJ1-5; tentatively, D is TRBD1 (5 bases). This CDR3 is 17 amino acids long. The V end was cut by 1 base, the J end by 0 bases, with 13 bases between. In germline, CDR1 is MDHEN, CDR2 SYDVKM. The CDR3 region has the DNA TGTGCCAGCAGTTTATCCGGGGCCCATTATAGCAATCAGCCCCAGCATTTT. Translating gives CASSLSGAHYSNQPQHF.

This chain joins TRBV28 and TRBJ2-7; D unresolved. The V end was cut by 7 bases, the J end by 0 bases, with 16 bases between. The CDR3 has 15 amino acids. Germline V gene sequence: CDR1 MDHEN, CDR2 SYDVKM. This chain's CDR3 is CASTGRGTSSYEQYF. The CDR3 DNA follows: TGTGCCAGCACCGGACGCGGCACGAGCTCCTACGAGCAGTACTTC.

The chain combines TRBV19 with TRBJ1-1, with D possibly being TRBD1 (5 bases). CDR1 is LNHDA and CDR2 is SQIVND in the germline V gene (reference sequence). The V gene lost 3 bases and the J gene lost 0 bases, with 14 bases spanning the gap. The CDR3 loop spans 16 amino acids. The chain's CDR3 is CASSMAQGRMNTEAFF. DNA for the CDR3: TGTGCCAGTAGTATGGCCCAGGGACGGATGAACACTGAAGCTTTCTTT.